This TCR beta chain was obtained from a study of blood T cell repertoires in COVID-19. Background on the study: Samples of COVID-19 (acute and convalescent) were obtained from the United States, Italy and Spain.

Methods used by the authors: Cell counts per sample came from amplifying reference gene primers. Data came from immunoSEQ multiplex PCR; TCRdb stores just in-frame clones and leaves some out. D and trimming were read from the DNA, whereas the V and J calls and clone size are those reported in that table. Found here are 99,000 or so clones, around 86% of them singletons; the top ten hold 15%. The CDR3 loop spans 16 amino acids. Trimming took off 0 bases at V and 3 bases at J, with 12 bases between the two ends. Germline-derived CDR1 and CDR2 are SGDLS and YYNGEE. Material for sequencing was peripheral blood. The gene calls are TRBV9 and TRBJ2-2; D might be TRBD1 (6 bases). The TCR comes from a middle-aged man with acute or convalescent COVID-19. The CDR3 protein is CASSVALKGDTGELFF. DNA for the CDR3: TGTGCCAGCAGCGTAGCTCTGAAGGGGGACACCGGGGAGCTGTTTTTT.